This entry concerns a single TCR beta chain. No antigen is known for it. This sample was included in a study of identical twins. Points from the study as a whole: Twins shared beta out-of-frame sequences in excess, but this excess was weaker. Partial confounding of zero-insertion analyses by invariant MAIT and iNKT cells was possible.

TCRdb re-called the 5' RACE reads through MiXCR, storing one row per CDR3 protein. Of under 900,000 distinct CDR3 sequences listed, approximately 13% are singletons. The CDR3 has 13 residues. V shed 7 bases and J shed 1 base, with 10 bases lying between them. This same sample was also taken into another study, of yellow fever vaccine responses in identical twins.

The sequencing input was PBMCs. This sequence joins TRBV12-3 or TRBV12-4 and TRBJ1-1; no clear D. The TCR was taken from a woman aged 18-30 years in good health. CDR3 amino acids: CASTGGWNTEAFF. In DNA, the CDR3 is TGTGCCAGCACGGGCGGATGGAACACTGAAGCTTTCTTT.